The 20 T cell receptor beta chains reported below all come from one sample, sequenced in a study of CD8 T cells in Susac syndrome. The RNA, 0.5 to 1 ug, was put through reverse transcription using random hexamers. TCRdb reanalysed the immunoSEQ multiplex PCR reads using MiXCR and keeps one entry per CDR3 protein. In the table there are about 140,000 distinct CDR3 sequences, more than 85% of which are singletons. The source material was CD4+ T cells from PBMCs. The receptors were sampled from a human donor with Susac syndrome.

This clonotype was picked up one time. The V and J genes are TRBV19 and TRBJ1-5; no reliable D call. V gave up 8 bases and J gave up 4 bases, with 15 bases separating them. CDR3 size: 14 residues. Germline V CDR1 and CDR2: LNHDA, SQIVND (reference sequence). The CDR3, as DNA: TGTGCCAGTCGTTCGTGGAACTCGAATCAGCCCCAGCATTTT. It encodes CASRSWNSNQPQHF.

The rearrangement uses TRBV19 and TRBJ2-7; TRBD2 is a possible D gene (6 bases). The germline V gene encodes CDR1 LNHDA and CDR2 SQIVND (reference sequence). The CDR3 length is 15 residues. Trimming took 3 bases from V and 5 from J, leaving 17 bases between them. The CDR3 sequence is CASSIRAGRGHEQYF. For the CDR3, the DNA is TGTGCCAGTAGTATCCGGGCCGGGAGAGGCCACGAGCAGTACTTC.

This chain links TRBV15 with TRBJ1-4, with a tentative D call TRBD1 (5 bases). Germline loops: CDR1 LNHNV, CDR2 YYDKDF (reference sequence). CDR3 length: 13 residues. Trimming removed 8 bases from V and 6 bases from J, with 13 bases in between. The chain's CDR3 is CATRDRDYEKLFF. In nucleotides, the CDR3 is TGTGCCACCCGCGACAGAGATTATGAAAAACTGTTTTTT.

The chain has TRBV4-2 and TRBJ2-7, with TRBD2 matching over 9 bases. This CDR3 region has 15 residues. Germline loops: CDR1 LGHNA, CDR2 YNFKEQ. J was trimmed by 4 bases and V by 0 bases; bases with no gene match: 4. CDR3: CASSQDRTSVYEQYF. The CDR3 bases are TGTGCCAGCAGCCAAGACCGGACTAGCGTGTACGAGCAGTACTTC.

In this sample, this clonotype turned up once. The chain has TRBV11-2 and TRBJ2-2; possible D gene TRBD2, 5 bases. Trimming left V 4 bases short and J 5 bases short, with 8 bases between. The CDR3 loop spans 13 amino acids. Germline CDR1 is SGHAT and CDR2 is FQNNGV. CDR3 DNA: TGTGCCAGCAGCTCGACTACAACCGGGGAGCTGTTTTTT. Protein product: CASSSTTTGELFF.

Here the CDR3 reads CSARDILRQGATEAFF. CDR3 DNA sequence: TGCAGTGCTAGAGACATCCTCAGACAGGGGGCCACTGAAGCTTTCTTT. The chain has TRBV20-1 and TRBJ1-1; TRBD1 aligns across 10 bases. From germline, CDR1 is DFQATT and CDR2 SNEGSKA (reference sequence). This CDR3 contains 16 residues. V shed 0 bases and J 4 bases; nucleotides not matched to a gene: 8.

J is TRBJ2-1 and V is TRBV20-1; 10 bases match TRBD2. This CDR3 is 16 amino acids long. V trimming: 1 base; J trimming: 7 bases; junction bases outside the gene matches: 10. In germline, CDR1 is DFQATT, CDR2 SNEGSKA (reference sequence). CDR3 nucleotide sequence: TGCAGTGCTAGAGCTAGCGGGAGAGGAAGCGGGAATGAGCAGTTCTTC. Translated, it gives CSARASGRGSGNEQFF.

The chain couples TRBV20-1 to TRBJ2-1; no reliable D call. Germline V gene data show CDR1 as DFQATT and CDR2 as SNEGSKA (reference sequence). The CDR3 covers 13 residues. V lost 3 bases, J lost 2 bases, and 8 bases lay in between. CDR3 amino acids: CSARNRAYNEQFF. The CDR3 nucleotides read TGCAGTGCTAGGAATCGCGCCTACAATGAGCAGTTCTTC.

The V and J genes are TRBV5-1 and TRBJ2-3; 7 bases align to TRBD1. The ends lost 7 bases at V and 4 bases at J; junction bases unmatched: 9. CDR3 length: 14 amino acids. CDR1 SGHRS and CDR2 YFSETQ come from the germline V gene. CDR3 loop: CASGAVTGPDTQYF. The CDR3 bases are TGCGCCAGCGGGGCGGTGACAGGGCCAGATACGCAGTATTTT.

This rearrangement joins TRBV20-1 to TRBJ2-1, with a tentative D call TRBD2 (5 bases). Germline V lookup: CDR1 DFQATT, CDR2 SNEGSKA (reference sequence). The CDR3 totals 15 residues. Deletions cut 1 base from V and 5 bases from J, with 15 bases between. CDR3: CSARGLPRADNEQFF. The CDR3 DNA is TGCAGTGCTAGAGGACTACCCCGCGCGGACAATGAGCAGTTCTTC.

This clonotype was counted a single time. V usage is TRBV30 and J usage is TRBJ2-1; D is unresolved. V dropped 1 base and J dropped 15 bases, with 10 bases sitting between them. CDR3 length: 10 residues. Germline loops: CDR1 GTSNPN, CDR2 SVGIG (reference sequence). CDR3 sequence (DNA): TGTGCCTGGAGTGGTGAGAGTCTGTTCTTC. This encodes CAWSGESLFF. Supplemented by reference TRBV30 and TRBJ2-1, the full variable domain reads SQTIHQWPATLVQPVGSPLSLECTVEGTSNPNLYWYRQAAGRGLQLLFYSVGIGQISSEVPQNLSASRPQDRQFILSSKKLLLSDSGFYLCAWSGESLFFGPGTRLTVL.

The genes are TRBV7-3 and TRBJ1-2; D not resolved. Germline V gives CDR1 SGHTA, CDR2 FQGTGA. The CDR3 contains 15 residues. V was trimmed by 2 bases and J by 2 bases, leaving 12 bases between them. This chain's CDR3 is CASSLEHHTNYGYTF. CDR3 DNA sequence: TGTGCCAGCAGCTTAGAGCATCACACCAACTATGGCTACACCTTC.

J is TRBJ2-2 and V is TRBV4-2; D is unresolved. The germline gives CDR1 LGHNA, CDR2 YNFKEQ. CDR3 length: 16 amino acids. V lost 2 bases to trimming and J lost 2 bases, with 12 bases between them. The CDR3 nucleotides read TGTGCCAGCAGCCAAACCCAGAGCCTCAACACCGGGGAGCTGTTTTTT. It is translated as CASSQTQSLNTGELFF.

V and J are TRBV20-1 and TRBJ2-7; a weak D match, TRBD2 (6 bases). The germline V and J ends were trimmed by 4 bases and 4 bases, with 14 bases remaining between them. Per germline, CDR1 DFQATT and CDR2 SNEGSKA (reference sequence). The CDR3 runs 13 residues. The DNA for the CDR3 is TGCAGTGCTATGGACGGGAGAGGGTACGAGCAGTACTTC. Translated: CSAMDGRGYEQYF.

CDR3 sequence: CASSLAGSPTDTQYF. The CDR3 nucleotides read TGCGCCAGCAGCTTGGCGGGGAGCCCCACAGATACGCAGTATTTT. This rearrangement joins TRBV5-1 to TRBJ2-3; D possibly corresponds to TRBD2 (5 bases). This CDR3 region has 15 residues. The V gene's germline CDR1 is SGHRS and CDR2 YFSETQ. The V and J ends lost 0 bases and 2 bases respectively, with 10 bases between them. Full variable domain (outside the CDR3, taken from reference TRBV5-1 and TRBJ2-3): KAGVTQTPRYLIKTRGQQVTLSCSPISGHRSVSWYQQTPGQGLQFLFEYFSETQRNKGNFPGRFSGRQFSNSRSEMNVSTLELGDSALYLCASSLAGSPTDTQYFGPGTRLTVL.

The J gene is TRBJ2-3, the V gene TRBV6-1; 11 nucleotides agree with TRBD2. The CDR3 sequence is 15 residues long. The J segment lost 5 bases and the V segment lost 6 bases, leaving 7 bases of the junction unmatched. Germline values: CDR1 MNHNS, CDR2 SASEGT. CDR3 region: CASRSVAGGGDTQYF. CDR3 DNA sequence: TGTGCCAGCAGGAGTGTAGCGGGAGGGGGAGATACGCAGTATTTT.

This rearrangement joins TRBV29-1 to TRBJ2-3; no definite D call. The V and J ends lost 5 bases and 3 bases respectively, with 12 bases between them. This CDR3 region has 13 residues. CDR1 is SQVTM and CDR2 is ANQGSEA in the germline V gene. CDR3 residues: CSVRTTRTDTQYF. CDR3 in DNA: TGCAGCGTTCGTACCACGAGGACAGATACGCAGTATTTT.

The V and J genes are TRBV12-3 or TRBV12-4 and TRBJ2-1, with TRBD1 identical over 9 bases. The CDR3 has 15 amino acids. V lost 4 bases and J lost 7; bases outside the gene matches: 8. Here the CDR3 reads CASSSPTGGWNEQFF. The CDR3 DNA follows: TGTGCCAGCAGTTCCCCGACAGGGGGTTGGAATGAGCAGTTCTTC.

The chain is built from TRBV27 and TRBJ2-4; 7 bases are shared with TRBD1. The CDR3 has 15 residues. Germline-derived CDR1 and CDR2 are MNHEY and SMNVEV (reference sequence). The V and J ends lost 3 bases and 1 base, in that order; junction bases with no gene match: 3. CDR3: CASSFSTGAKNIQYF. The CDR3 region has the DNA TGTGCCAGCAGTTTCTCGACAGGGGCCAAAAACATTCAGTACTTC.

To note about this clonotype: One end of the junction is discordant with germline, which a read error may explain. The V and J genes are TRBV30 and TRBJ1-3, with no clear D. In germline, CDR1 is GTSNPN, CDR2 SVGIG (reference sequence). This CDR3 is built from 12 residues. CDR3 nucleotides: TGTGCATGGATAGAGTCTGGAAACACCATATATTTT. Its protein is CAWIESGNTIYF.